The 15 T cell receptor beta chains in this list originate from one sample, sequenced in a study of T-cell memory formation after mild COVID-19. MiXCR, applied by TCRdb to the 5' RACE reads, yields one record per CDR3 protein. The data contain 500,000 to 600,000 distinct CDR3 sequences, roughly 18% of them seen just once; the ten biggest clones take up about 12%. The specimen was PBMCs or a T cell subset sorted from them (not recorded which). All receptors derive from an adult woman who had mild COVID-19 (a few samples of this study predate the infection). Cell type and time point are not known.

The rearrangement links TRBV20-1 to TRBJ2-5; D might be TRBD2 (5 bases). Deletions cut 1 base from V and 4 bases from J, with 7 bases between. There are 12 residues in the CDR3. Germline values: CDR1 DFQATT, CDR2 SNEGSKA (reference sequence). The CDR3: CSARVAGETQYF. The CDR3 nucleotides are TGCAGTGCTAGAGTTGCGGGAGAGACCCAGTACTTC.

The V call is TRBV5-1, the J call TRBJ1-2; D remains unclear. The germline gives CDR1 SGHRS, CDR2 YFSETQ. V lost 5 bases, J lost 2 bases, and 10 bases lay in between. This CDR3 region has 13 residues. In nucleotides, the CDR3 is TGCGCCAGCAGTAGGGAAGAGAACTATGGCTACACCTTC. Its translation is CASSREENYGYTF.

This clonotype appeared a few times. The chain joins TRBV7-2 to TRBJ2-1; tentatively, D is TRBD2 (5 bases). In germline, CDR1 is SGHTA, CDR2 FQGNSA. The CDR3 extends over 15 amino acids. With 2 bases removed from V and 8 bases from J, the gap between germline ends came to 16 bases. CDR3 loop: CASSLRWEKSHEQFF. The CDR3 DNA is TGTGCCAGCAGCTTACGGTGGGAGAAGTCCCATGAGCAGTTCTTC.

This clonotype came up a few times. CDR3 nucleotide sequence: TGCGCCAGCAGCCAACATCCCAGGACAGGGGACTATGGCTACACCTTC. Translating it yields CASSQHPRTGDYGYTF. This chain uses TRBV4-1 with TRBJ1-2; TRBD1 aligns across 9 bases. The germline CDR1 and CDR2 sequences are MGHRA and YSYEKL. The CDR3 is 16 residues long. J was trimmed by 3 bases and V by 2 bases; bases with no gene match: 7.

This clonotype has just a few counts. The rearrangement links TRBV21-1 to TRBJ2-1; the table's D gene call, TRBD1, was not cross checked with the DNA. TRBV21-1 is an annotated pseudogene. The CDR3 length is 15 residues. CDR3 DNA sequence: TGTGCCAGCAGTCAAGTCCCGGGAGGGTTGAATGAGCAGTTCTTC. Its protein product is CASSQVPGGLNEQFF.

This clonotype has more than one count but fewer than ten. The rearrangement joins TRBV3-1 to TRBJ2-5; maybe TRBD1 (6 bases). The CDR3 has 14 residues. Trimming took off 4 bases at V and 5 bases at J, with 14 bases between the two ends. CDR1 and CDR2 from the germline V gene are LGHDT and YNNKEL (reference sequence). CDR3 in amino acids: CASSRPDSTETQYF. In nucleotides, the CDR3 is TGTGCCAGCAGCCGCCCGGACAGTACGGAGACCCAGTACTTC.

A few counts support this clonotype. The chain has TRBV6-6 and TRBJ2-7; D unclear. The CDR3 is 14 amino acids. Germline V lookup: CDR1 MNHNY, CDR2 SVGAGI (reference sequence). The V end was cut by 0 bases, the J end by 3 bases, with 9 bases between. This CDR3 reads CASSYSAGLYEQYF. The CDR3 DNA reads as TGTGCCAGCAGTTACTCGGCAGGCCTCTACGAGCAGTACTTC.

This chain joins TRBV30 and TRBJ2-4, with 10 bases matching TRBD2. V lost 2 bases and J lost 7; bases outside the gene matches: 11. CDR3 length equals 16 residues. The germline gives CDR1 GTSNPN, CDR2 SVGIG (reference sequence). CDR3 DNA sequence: TGTGCCTGGAGTTTGAAAAGCGGGGGGGCAGGGAACATTCAGTACTTC. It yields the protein CAWSLKSGGAGNIQYF.

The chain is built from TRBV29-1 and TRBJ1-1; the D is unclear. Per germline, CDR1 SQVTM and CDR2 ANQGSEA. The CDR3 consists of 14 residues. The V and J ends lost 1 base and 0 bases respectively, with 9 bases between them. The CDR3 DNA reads TGCAGCGTTGAAGCGCGGCATATGAACACTGAAGCTTTCTTT. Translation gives CSVEARHMNTEAFF.

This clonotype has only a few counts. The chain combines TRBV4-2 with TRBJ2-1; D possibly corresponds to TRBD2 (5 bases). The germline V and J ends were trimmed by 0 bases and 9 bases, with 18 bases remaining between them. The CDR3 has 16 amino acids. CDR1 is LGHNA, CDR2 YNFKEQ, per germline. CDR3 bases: TGTGCCAGCAGCCAAGATGGGCATTCTAGCTTAGCTGAGCAGTTCTTC. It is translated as CASSQDGHSSLAEQFF.

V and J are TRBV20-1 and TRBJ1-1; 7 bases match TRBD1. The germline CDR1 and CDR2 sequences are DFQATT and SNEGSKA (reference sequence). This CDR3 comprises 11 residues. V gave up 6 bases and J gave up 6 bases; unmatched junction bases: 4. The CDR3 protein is CSADQGAEAFF. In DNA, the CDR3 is TGCAGTGCGGACCAGGGGGCTGAAGCTTTCTTT.

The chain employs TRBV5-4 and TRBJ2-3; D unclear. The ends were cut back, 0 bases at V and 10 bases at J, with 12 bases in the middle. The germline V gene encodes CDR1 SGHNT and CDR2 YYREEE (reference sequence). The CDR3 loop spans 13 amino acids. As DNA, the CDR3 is TGTGCCAGCAGCTTGGCGAAAGAGGTTCCGCAGTATTTT. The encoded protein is CASSLAKEVPQYF. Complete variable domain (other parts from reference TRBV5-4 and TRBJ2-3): ETGVTQSPTHLIKTRGQQVTLRCSSQSGHNTVSWYQQALGQGPQFIFQYYREEENGRGNFPPRFSGLQFPNYSSELNVNALELDDSALYLCASSLAKEVPQYFGPGTRLTVL.

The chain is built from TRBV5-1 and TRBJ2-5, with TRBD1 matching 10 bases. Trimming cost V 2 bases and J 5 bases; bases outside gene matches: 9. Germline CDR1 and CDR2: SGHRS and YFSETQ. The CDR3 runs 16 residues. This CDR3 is CASSFGGTGAGETQYF. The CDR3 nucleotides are TGCGCCAGCAGCTTTGGTGGGACAGGGGCGGGGGAGACCCAGTACTTC.

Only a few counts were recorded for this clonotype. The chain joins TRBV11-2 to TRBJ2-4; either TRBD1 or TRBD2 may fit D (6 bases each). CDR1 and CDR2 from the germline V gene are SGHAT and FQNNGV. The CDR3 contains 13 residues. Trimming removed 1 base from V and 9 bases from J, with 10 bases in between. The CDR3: CASSLAQGGIQYF. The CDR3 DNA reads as TGTGCCAGCAGCTTAGCACAGGGAGGCATTCAGTACTTC.

The CDR3 spells CSASLPSYEQYF. The DNA for the CDR3 is TGCAGTGCTTCTCTCCCCTCCTACGAGCAGTACTTC. The chain is built from TRBV20-1 and TRBJ2-7, with no clear D. The V end lost 5 bases, the J end lost 0 bases, and 8 bases lay between the germline ends. The CDR3 has 12 residues. CDR1 DFQATT and CDR2 SNEGSKA come from the germline V gene (reference sequence).